Listed here are 21 T cell receptor beta chains from one sample, sequenced in a study of blood T cell repertoires in COVID-19. Using immunoSEQ multiplex PCR, the repertoire was profiled, and TCRdb retains in-frame clones only, with some absent. The data contain roughly 200,000 clones, about 83% of them singletons. The sequencing sample was made of peripheral blood. The receptor set was obtained from a person between 65 and 80 years old with COVID-19, enrolled during active disease.

The chain uses TRBV28 and TRBJ2-1; unclear D gene. The length of the CDR3 is 16 residues. Germline CDR1 reads MDHEN; CDR2 reads SYDVKM. Between the trimmed V and J ends, which lost 5 bases and 4 bases, there was a span of 18 bases. This CDR3 is CASSEPTRPPYNEQFF. In DNA, the CDR3 is TGTGCCAGCAGTGAGCCCACGCGGCCCCCGTACAATGAGCAGTTCTTC. Using reference TRBV28 and TRBJ2-1 for the parts outside the CDR3, the full variable domain is DVKVTQSSRYLVKRTGEKVFLECVQDMDHENMFWYRQDPGLGLRLIYFSYDVKMKEKGDIPEGYSVSREKKERFSLILESASTNQTSMYLCASSEPTRPPYNEQFFGPGTRLTVL.

This clone was picked up a small number of times. This rearrangement joins TRBV6-5 to TRBJ2-7; a possible D gene is TRBD1 (5 bases). The length of the CDR3 is 13 residues. Germline CDR1 and CDR2: MNHEY and SVGAGI. The V end was cut by 7 bases, the J end by 2 bases, with 12 bases between. CDR3 DNA: TGTGCCAGCACGGGTAGGGGTCCCTACGAGCAGTACTTC. Protein: CASTGRGPYEQYF.

The chain employs TRBV11-2 and TRBJ2-5; 10 bases are a match to TRBD2. The V gene end was trimmed by 5 bases and the J gene end by 4 bases; junction bases not matched to a gene: 7. Germline V lookup: CDR1 SGHAT, CDR2 FQNNGV. The CDR3 is 15 amino acids. This CDR3 is CASSVVVAGGETQYF. CDR3 sequence (DNA): TGTGCCAGCAGCGTCGTGGTAGCGGGGGGAGAGACCCAGTACTTC. The whole variable domain, remainder taken from reference TRBV11-2 and TRBJ2-5, is EAGVAQSPRYKIIEKRQSVAFWCNPISGHATLYWYQQILGQGPKLLIQFQNNGVVDDSQLPKDRFSAERLKGVDSTLKIQPAKLEDSAVYLCASSVVVAGGETQYFGPGTRLLVL.

This rearrangement joins TRBV9 to TRBJ2-1; TRBD2 agrees at 7 bases. V was pared by 2 bases and J by 9 bases, with 8 bases of the junction left unmatched. This CDR3 comprises 14 residues. Germline V gene data show CDR1 as SGDLS and CDR2 as YYNGEE. CDR3 bases: TGTGCCAGCAGCGTTAGAGGCGGGAGTGGTGAGCAGTTCTTC. Its translation is CASSVRGGSGEQFF.

The CDR3 nucleotides are TGTGCCAGCAGTTGGGGGGGAGCTAGTCCGGTGAAAGAGACCCAGTACTTC. As protein: CASSWGGASPVKETQYF. V is TRBV28 and J is TRBJ2-5, with TRBD2 matching over 7 bases. In germline, CDR1 is MDHEN, CDR2 SYDVKM. The CDR3 length is 17 residues. The junction had 14 bases not matched to a gene; V was cut back by 4 bases and J by 3 bases.

The chain carries TRBV19 and TRBJ1-1; D gene ambiguous. Trimming shortened V by 3 bases and J by 1 base, and 9 bases separated the two germline ends. CDR3 size: 14 residues. Germline V gene lookup returns CDR1 LNHDA and CDR2 SQIVND (reference sequence). CDR3 DNA: TGTGCCAGTAGTATGAGGTCCCGGAACACTGAAGCTTTCTTT. Translating it yields CASSMRSRNTEAFF.

This sequence joins TRBV5-1 and TRBJ1-3; 7 positions agree with TRBD1. CDR3 length equals 17 residues. Trimming took 3 bases from V and 0 from J; bases not matched to a gene: 9. From germline, CDR1 is SGHRS and CDR2 YFSETQ. The CDR3, as DNA: TGCGCCAGCAGCTGGGACGGGTACAGGGGCTCTGGAAACACCATATATTTT. Translation gives CASSWDGYRGSGNTIYF.

This clone was detected a few times. This chain links TRBV30 with TRBJ1-2; TRBD1 is a possible D gene (5 bases). Trimming shortened V by 4 bases and J by 4 bases, and 13 bases separated the two germline ends. The CDR3 length is 13 residues. The germline V gene encodes CDR1 GTSNPN and CDR2 SVGIG (reference sequence). The CDR3 spells CAWTDPTGYGYTF. The CDR3 region has the DNA TGTGCCTGGACCGATCCTACAGGCTATGGCTACACCTTC.

The chain is built from TRBV19 and TRBJ2-1; tentative D call: TRBD2 (7 bases). This CDR3 spans 15 amino acids. Germline V gene sequence: CDR1 LNHDA, CDR2 SQIVND (reference sequence). Deletions cut 5 bases from V and 0 bases from J, with 11 bases between. The chain's CDR3 is CASSSGGTSYNEQFF. The DNA of the CDR3 is TGTGCCAGTAGTTCGGGGGGCACCTCCTACAATGAGCAGTTCTTC.

The rearrangement links TRBV6-5 to TRBJ1-4, with D possibly matching TRBD1 (6 bases). The V gene lost 6 bases and the J gene lost 3 bases, with 11 bases spanning the gap. Germline CDR1 is MNHEY and CDR2 is SVGAGI. This CDR3 comprises 14 residues. Here the CDR3 reads CASRKGVSNEKLFF. The CDR3 DNA reads TGTGCCAGCAGAAAGGGGGTTTCTAATGAAAAACTGTTTTTT.

V usage is TRBV5-6 and J usage is TRBJ2-3, with 7 bases identical to TRBD2. The V and J ends lost 3 bases and 4 bases, in that order; junction bases with no gene match: 11. This CDR3 contains 16 residues. Germline CDR1 and CDR2: SGHDT and YYEEEE. In DNA form, the CDR3 reads TGTGCCAGCAGCTGGCGGGGGATACTTGCAGCAGATACGCAGTATTTT. Translated: CASSWRGILAADTQYF.

The sample holds many counts of this clone. The chain joins TRBV15 to TRBJ1-4, with a weak D call TRBD1 (5 bases). Germline V gives CDR1 LNHNV, CDR2 YYDKDF (reference sequence). The CDR3 is made up of 15 amino acids. V lost 4 bases and J lost 8, with 17 bases in between. The CDR3 sequence: CATSNGPVGGEKLFF. The CDR3 coding sequence is TGTGCCACCAGCAACGGGCCGGTGGGGGGAGAAAAACTGTTTTTT.

This rearrangement joins TRBV14 to TRBJ2-5; 8 nucleotides match TRBD2. Germline CDR1 and CDR2: SGHDN and FVKESK. The CDR3 is made up of 15 amino acids. The J segment lost 2 bases and the V segment lost 4 bases, leaving 6 bases of the junction unmatched. This chain's CDR3 is CASSPGGRGQETQYF. The CDR3 DNA sequence: TGTGCCAGCAGCCCGGGAGGGAGAGGGCAAGAGACCCAGTACTTC.

The V call is TRBV29-1, the J call TRBJ2-5; 7 bases line up with TRBD1. Germline V gene sequence: CDR1 SQVTM, CDR2 ANQGSEA. The J segment lost 5 bases and the V segment lost 6 bases, leaving 9 bases of the junction unmatched. The CDR3 contains 13 residues. The CDR3 protein is CSVTGVGFETQYF. The CDR3 nucleotides are TGCAGCGTAACAGGGGTGGGGTTTGAGACCCAGTACTTC. Full variable domain (outside the CDR3, taken from reference TRBV29-1 and TRBJ2-5): SAVISQKPSRDICQRGTSLTIQCQVDSQVTMMFWYRQQPGQSLTLIATANQGSEATYESGFVIDKFPISRPNLTFSTLTVSNMSPEDSSIYLCSVTGVGFETQYFGPGTRLLVL.

V and J are TRBV5-4 and TRBJ2-1; no firm D call. Germline CDR1 reads SGHNT; CDR2 reads YYREEE (reference sequence). The CDR3 is made up of 14 amino acids. Deletions cut 4 bases from V and 6 bases from J, with 14 bases between. Here the CDR3 DNA reads TGTGCCAGCAGCCCCCCTCCGCCCGGCAATGAGCAGTTCTTC. This codes for CASSPPPPGNEQFF.

V is TRBV11-3 and J is TRBJ2-1; 9 bases line up with TRBD2. Per the germline V gene, CDR1 is SGHNT and CDR2 is YENEEA. J was trimmed by 4 bases and V by 1 base; bases with no gene match: 2. CDR3 length equals 15 residues. The CDR3 region has the DNA TGTGCCAGCAGCTTAGGGGGACTAGCTTACAATGAGCAGTTCTTC. Translation gives CASSLGGLAYNEQFF.

The chain links TRBV7-2 to TRBJ1-3, with 12 bases that match TRBD1. Germline lookup yields CDR1 SGHTA and CDR2 FQGNSA. This CDR3 contains 15 residues. With 5 bases clipped from V and 4 bases from J, the junction kept 3 bases outside the gene matches. The CDR3 spells CASSGDRGPGNTIYF. For the CDR3, the DNA is TGTGCCAGCAGCGGGGACAGGGGGCCCGGAAACACCATATATTTT.

The rearrangement uses TRBV7-2 and TRBJ1-5; possibly TRBD1 for D (5 bases). This CDR3 spans 16 amino acids. Looked up from germline, CDR1 is SGHTA and CDR2 is FQGNSA. V gave up 2 bases and J gave up 7 bases, with 18 bases separating them. The CDR3 sequence is CASSLNPTGSGQPQHF. DNA for the CDR3: TGTGCCAGCAGCTTAAACCCCACAGGTTCTGGGCAGCCCCAGCATTTT.

J is TRBJ1-4 and V is TRBV3-1 (or the pseudogene TRBV3-2); the match to TRBD1 covers 9 bases. CDR3 length: 15 amino acids. Germline CDR1 LGHDT, CDR2 YNNKEL (reference sequence). Trimming cost V 4 bases and J 6 bases; bases outside gene matches: 6. CDR3 bases: TGTGCCAGCAGCCTATCGGACAGGGGACATGAAAAACTGTTTTTT. It specifies CASSLSDRGHEKLFF.

This chain connects TRBV7-2 to TRBJ2-1; maybe TRBD2 (6 bases). Germline V lookup: CDR1 SGHTA, CDR2 FQGNSA. This CDR3 has 18 residues. V lost 5 bases to trimming and J lost 0 bases, with 20 bases between them. Here the CDR3 reads CASSLRNSGTGSYNEQFF. Here the CDR3 DNA reads TGTGCCAGCAGCCTACGAAACTCCGGGACTGGCTCCTACAATGAGCAGTTCTTC.

The chain has TRBV5-8 and TRBJ2-7; D is perhaps TRBD1 (6 bases). CDR3 length: 13 amino acids. The V and J ends lost 7 bases and 4 bases respectively, with 15 bases between them. Germline loops: CDR1 SGHTS, CDR2 YDEGEE. The CDR3 loop is CASDRFRGYEQYF. CDR3 DNA: TGTGCCAGCGATCGCTTCAGGGGTTACGAGCAGTACTTC.